Its frequency marks the clone carrying this TCR beta chain as medium-sized. cDNA libraries for TRB were generated by 5' RACE incorporating UMI labels. One entry per CDR3 protein, without DNA, is what TCRdb gives after re-calling the 5' RACE reads. This sample lists tens of thousands of distinct CDR3 sequences; its ten largest clones have roughly 4%. The record originates from a study of CXCR3-negative and CXCR3-positive naive CD8 T cells. The TCR was taken from a human donor in good health. Some clones in this sample may be carry-over from other donors' samples. Sequencing used naive CXCR3- CD8+ T cells from blood. As to subset: CD45RO-CCR7+CD27+CD95- naive CD8+ T cells lacking CXCR3 (TNR3-).

CDR3 region: CASSLTGGRVAGELFF. V is TRBV7-3 and J is TRBJ2-2; there is no DNA to check the TCRdb D call of TRBD1. Germline V gene data show CDR1 as SGHTA and CDR2 as FQGTGA. The CDR3 has 16 amino acids.